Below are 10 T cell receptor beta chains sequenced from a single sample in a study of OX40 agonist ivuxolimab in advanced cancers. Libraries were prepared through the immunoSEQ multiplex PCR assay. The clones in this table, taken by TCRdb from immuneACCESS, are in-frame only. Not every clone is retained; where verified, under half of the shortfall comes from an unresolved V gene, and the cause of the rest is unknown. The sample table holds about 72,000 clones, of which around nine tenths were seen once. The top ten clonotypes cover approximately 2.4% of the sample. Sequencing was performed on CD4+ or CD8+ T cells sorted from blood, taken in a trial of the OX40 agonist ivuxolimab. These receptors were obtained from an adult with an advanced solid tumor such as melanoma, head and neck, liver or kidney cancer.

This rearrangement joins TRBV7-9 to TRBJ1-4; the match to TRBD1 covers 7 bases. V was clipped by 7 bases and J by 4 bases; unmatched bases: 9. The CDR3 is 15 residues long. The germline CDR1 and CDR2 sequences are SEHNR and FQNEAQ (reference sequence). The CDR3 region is CASTTQDRNNEKLFF. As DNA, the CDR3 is TGTGCCAGCACTACTCAGGACAGGAATAATGAAAAACTGTTTTTT.

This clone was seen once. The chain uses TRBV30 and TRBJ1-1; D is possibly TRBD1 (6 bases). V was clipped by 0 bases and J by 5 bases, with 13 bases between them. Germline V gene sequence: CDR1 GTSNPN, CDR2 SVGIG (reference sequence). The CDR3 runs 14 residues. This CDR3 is CAWSVRGGGTEAFF. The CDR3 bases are TGTGCCTGGAGTGTAAGAGGAGGGGGGACTGAAGCTTTCTTT.

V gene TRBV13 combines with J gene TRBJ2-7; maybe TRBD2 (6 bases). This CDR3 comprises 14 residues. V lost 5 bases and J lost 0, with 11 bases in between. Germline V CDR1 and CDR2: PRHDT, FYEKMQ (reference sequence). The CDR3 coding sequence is TGTGCCAGCAGCGGACTATCCTTCTCCTACGAGCAGTACTTC. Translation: CASSGLSFSYEQYF.

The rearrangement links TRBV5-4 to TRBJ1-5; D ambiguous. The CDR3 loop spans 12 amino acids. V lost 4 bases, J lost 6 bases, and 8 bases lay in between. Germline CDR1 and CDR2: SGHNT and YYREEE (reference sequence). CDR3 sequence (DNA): TGTGCCAGCAGCGAGTCAGGTCAGCCCCAGCATTTT. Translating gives CASSESGQPQHF.

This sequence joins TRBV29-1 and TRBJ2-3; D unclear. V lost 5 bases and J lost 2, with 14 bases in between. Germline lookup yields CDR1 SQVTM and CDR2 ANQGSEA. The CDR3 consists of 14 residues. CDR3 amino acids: CSVYPPEYTDTQYF. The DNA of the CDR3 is TGCAGCGTTTACCCCCCCGAGTACACAGATACGCAGTATTTT.

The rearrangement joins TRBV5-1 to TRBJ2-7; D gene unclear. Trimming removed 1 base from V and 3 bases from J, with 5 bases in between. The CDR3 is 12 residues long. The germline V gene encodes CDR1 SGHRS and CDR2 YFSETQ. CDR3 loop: CASSLIGYEQYF. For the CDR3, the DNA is TGCGCCAGCAGCTTGATTGGCTACGAGCAGTACTTC.

CDR3 sequence (DNA): TGTGCTAGTGGTCAAAGTCTGAGCAATCAGCCCCAGCATTTT. Residues: CASGQSLSNQPQHF. V gene TRBV12-5 combines with J gene TRBJ1-5; D remains unclear. The CDR3 totals 14 residues. Germline assignment: CDR1 LGHNT and CDR2 FRNRAP. Between the trimmed V and J ends, which lost 5 bases and 1 base, there was a span of 9 bases.

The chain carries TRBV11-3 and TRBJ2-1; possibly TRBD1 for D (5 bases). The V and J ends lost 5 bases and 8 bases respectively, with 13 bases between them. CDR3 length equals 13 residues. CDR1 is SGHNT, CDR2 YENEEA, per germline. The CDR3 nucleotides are TGTGCCAGCAGCCTGGCTCTCAGGGATGAGCAGTTCTTC. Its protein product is CASSLALRDEQFF.

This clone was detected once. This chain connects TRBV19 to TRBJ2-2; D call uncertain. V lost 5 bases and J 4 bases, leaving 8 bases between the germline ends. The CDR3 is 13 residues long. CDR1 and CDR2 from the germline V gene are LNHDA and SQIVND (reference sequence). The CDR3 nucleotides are TGTGCCAGTAGTTGGGGAAGCACCGGGGAGCTGTTTTTT. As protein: CASSWGSTGELFF.

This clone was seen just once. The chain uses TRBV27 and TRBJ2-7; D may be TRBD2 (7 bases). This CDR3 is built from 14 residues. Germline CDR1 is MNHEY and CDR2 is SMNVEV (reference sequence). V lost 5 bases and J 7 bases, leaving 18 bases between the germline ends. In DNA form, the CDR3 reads TGTGCCAGCAGTGGACAGTACCCCGGGGGGGAGCAGTACTTC. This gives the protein CASSGQYPGGEQYF.